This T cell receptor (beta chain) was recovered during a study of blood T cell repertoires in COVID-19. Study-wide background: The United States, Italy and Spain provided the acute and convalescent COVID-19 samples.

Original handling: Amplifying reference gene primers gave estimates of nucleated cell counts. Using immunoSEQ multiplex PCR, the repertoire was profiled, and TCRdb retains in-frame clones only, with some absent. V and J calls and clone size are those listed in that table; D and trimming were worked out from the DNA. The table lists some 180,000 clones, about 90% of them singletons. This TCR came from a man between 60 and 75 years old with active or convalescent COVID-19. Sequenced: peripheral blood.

The CDR3 loop reads CASSYGDRYNSPLHF. The CDR3 DNA follows: TGTGCCAGCAGTTACGGGGACAGGTATAATTCACCCCTCCACTTT. The chain couples TRBV6-5 to TRBJ1-6, with 8 bases that match TRBD1. Per the germline V gene, CDR1 is MNHEY and CDR2 is SVGAGI. Germline trimming cut 2 bases from V and 4 bases from J; bases unmatched to any gene: 1. The length of the CDR3 is 15 residues.